This T cell receptor (beta chain) was identified during a study of blood T cell repertoires in COVID-19. The CDR3 is 15 residues long. Deletions cut 1 base from V and 1 base from J, with 7 bases between. Germline CDR1 is SEHNR and CDR2 is FQNEAQ (reference sequence). In this sample, this clone turned up a few times. Using immunoSEQ multiplex PCR, the repertoire was profiled, and TCRdb retains in-frame clones only, with some absent. The repertoire includes about 260,000 clones, around 88% of them detected once, and more than 1% sits in the top ten. The rearrangement joins TRBV7-9 to TRBJ2-2; D is uncertain. This TCR was recovered from a woman aged 40 to 50 with acute COVID-19. Specimen: PBMCs or T cells enriched from blood (not recorded which). The CDR3 here is CASSLVSVNTGELFF. The CDR3 nucleotides read TGTGCCAGCAGCTTAGTGTCGGTGAACACCGGGGAGCTGTTTTTT.